The clone carrying this T cell receptor beta chain turned up a few times. The data were taken from a study of blood T cell repertoires in COVID-19. Measured with immunoSEQ multiplex PCR; TCRdb has only the in-frame clones, and not every one. The table lists 150,000 to 250,000 clones, roughly 87% of them singletons. Germline lookup yields CDR1 MNHEY and CDR2 SMNVEV (reference sequence). CDR3 size: 16 residues. V shed 2 bases and J 5 bases; nucleotides not matched to a gene: 8. What the recovered Cohort 3 donors had was two negative PCRs, clearance, or symptom resolution. This rearrangement joins TRBV27 to TRBJ2-2, with 7 bases aligning to TRBD2. The sample was PBMCs or T cells enriched from blood (not recorded which). This receptor was identified in a woman in her thirties who had recovered from COVID-19. The CDR3 protein is CASSLGKLARTGELFF. Here the CDR3 DNA reads TGTGCCAGCAGTTTAGGGAAACTAGCGCGGACCGGGGAGCTGTTTTTT.